This TCR beta chain was found in a study of T cell repertoires in cytomegalovirus infection. A single record per CDR3 protein comes from TCRdb applying MiXCR to the reads. The profile covers fewer than 850,000 distinct CDR3 sequences, with 25% to 35% appearing a single time and around 12% taken by the ten largest. Points from the study as a whole: The ex vivo response was dominated by HLA-C-restricted CMV-specific TCR beta clonotypes. Frequencies of public TCR beta families were cumulated, and this identified carriers of CMV plus the relevant HLA.

The sample holds a few counts of this clonotype. The target antigen is unknown. V gave up 6 bases and J gave up 7 bases; unmatched junction bases: 11. There are 15 residues in the CDR3. Germline CDR1 and CDR2: MNHEY and SVGAGI. The source material was cultured CD8+ T cells from PBMCs, sampled from culture after CMV antigen stimulation. The clonotype comes from a human donor in good health (CMV status not recorded). Some clones in this sample may be carry-over from other donors' samples. The rearrangement links TRBV6-5 to TRBJ1-5, with 8 bases fitting TRBD1. This chain's CDR3 is CASSSYQGARQPQHF. The DNA for the CDR3 is TGTGCCAGCAGCTCTTATCAGGGGGCGAGGCAGCCCCAGCATTTT.